The present T cell receptor (beta chain) was sequenced within a study of blood T cell repertoires in COVID-19. In the study overall: Both acute and convalescent COVID-19 samples were obtained from the United States, Italy and Spain. T cells, B-cell-depleted T cells, or PBMCs provided the cDNA or gDNA that served as material.

There are 14 residues in the CDR3. V was pared by 3 bases and J by 4 bases, with 10 bases between. Germline assignment: CDR1 DFQATT and CDR2 SNEGSKA (reference sequence). Authors' analysis steps: Counts of nucleated cells, estimated from reference gene primer amplification, were obtained. Only in-frame clones appear in the TCRdb table, and some are missing; sequencing was by immunoSEQ multiplex PCR. The V and J calls and clone size come from that table; D and trimming were worked out from the DNA. The sample holds approximately 130,000 clones, roughly 71% seen once. This receptor was obtained from an elderly man with acute or convalescent COVID-19. The chain couples TRBV20-1 to TRBJ2-6, with D possibly TRBD2 on 5 matching bases. The sequenced material came from peripheral blood. In DNA, the CDR3 is TGCAGTGCTAGTACGGGATCCGGGGCCAACGTCCTGACTTTC. Its translation is CSASTGSGANVLTF.